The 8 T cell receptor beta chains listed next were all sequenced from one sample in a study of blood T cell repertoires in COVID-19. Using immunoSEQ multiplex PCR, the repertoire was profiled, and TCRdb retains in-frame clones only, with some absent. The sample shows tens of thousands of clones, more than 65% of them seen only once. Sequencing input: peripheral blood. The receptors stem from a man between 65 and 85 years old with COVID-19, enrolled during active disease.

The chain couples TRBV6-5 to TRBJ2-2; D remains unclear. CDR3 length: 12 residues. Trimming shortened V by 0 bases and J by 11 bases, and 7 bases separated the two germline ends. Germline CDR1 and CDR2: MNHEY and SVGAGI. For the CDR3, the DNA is TGTGCCAGCAGTTACTCTGGGCTTGAGCTGTTTTTT. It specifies CASSYSGLELFF.

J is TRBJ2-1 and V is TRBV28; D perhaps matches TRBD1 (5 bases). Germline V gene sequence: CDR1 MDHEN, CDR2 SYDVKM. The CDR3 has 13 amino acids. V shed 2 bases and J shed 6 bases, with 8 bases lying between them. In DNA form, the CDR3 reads TGTGCCAGCAGTTTACCAGGGATCAATGAGCAGTTCTTC. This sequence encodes CASSLPGINEQFF.

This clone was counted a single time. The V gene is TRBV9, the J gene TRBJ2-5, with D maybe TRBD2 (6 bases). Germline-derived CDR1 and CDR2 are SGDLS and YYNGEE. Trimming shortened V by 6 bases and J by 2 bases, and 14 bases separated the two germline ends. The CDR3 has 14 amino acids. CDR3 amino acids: CASNKIGGQETQYF. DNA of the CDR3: TGTGCCAGCAACAAAATTGGGGGGCAAGAGACCCAGTACTTC.

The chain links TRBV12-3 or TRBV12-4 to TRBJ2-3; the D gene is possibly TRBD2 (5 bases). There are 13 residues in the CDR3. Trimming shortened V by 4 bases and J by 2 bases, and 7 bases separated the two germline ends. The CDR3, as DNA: TGTGCCAGCAGTTCCGGGGTCACAGATACGCAGTATTTT. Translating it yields CASSSGVTDTQYF.

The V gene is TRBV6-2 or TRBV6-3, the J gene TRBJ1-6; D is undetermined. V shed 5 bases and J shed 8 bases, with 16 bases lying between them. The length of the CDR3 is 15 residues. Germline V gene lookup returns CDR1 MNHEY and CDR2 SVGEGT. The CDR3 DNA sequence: TGTGCCAGCAGTACTGTACGCAACCCGTATTCACCCCTCCACTTT. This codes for CASSTVRNPYSPLHF.

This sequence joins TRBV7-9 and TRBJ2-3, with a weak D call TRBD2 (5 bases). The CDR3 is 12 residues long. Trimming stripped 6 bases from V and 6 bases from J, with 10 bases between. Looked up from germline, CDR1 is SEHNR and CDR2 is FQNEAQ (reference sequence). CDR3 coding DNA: TGTGCCAGCAGTAATAGCGTTGATACGCAGTATTTT. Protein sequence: CASSNSVDTQYF.

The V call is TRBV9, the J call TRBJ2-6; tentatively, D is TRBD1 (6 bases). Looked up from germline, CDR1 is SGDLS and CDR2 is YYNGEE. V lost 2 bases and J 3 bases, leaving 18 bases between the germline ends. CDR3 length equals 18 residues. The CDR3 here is CASSVRTVRAGGANVLTF. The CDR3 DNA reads TGTGCCAGCAGCGTCAGGACAGTCAGGGCGGGTGGGGCCAACGTCCTGACTTTC.

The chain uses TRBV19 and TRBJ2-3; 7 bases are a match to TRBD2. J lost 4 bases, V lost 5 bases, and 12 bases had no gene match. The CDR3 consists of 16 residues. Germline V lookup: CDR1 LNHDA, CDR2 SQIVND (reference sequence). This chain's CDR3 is CASSRSRGSGSDTQYF. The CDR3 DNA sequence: TGTGCCAGTAGTCGATCTCGCGGGAGCGGCTCAGATACGCAGTATTTT. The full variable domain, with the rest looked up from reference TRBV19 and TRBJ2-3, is DGGITQSPKYLFRKEGQNVTLSCEQNLNHDAMYWYRQDPGQGLRLIYYSQIVNDFQKGDIAEGYSVSREKKESFPLTVTSAQKNPTAFYLCASSRSRGSGSDTQYFGPGTRLTVL.